These 9 T cell receptor beta chains came from one sample sequenced in a study of human T cells and chemical hapten exposure (dated by TCRdb to 2020 to 2023). What the time point label conveys for this sample: patch test 2, 6 weeks after DPC sensitization. The intended sense of this specimen's treatment or condition label: therapeutic diphenylcyclopropenone sensitization with weekly scalp DPC. Library creation used RACE. Instrument used: NextSeq 500. Clones were called with MiXCR by TCRdb after fastp trimmed the public reads at Q25, and only in-frame beta chains were retained. CDR3 protein duplicates are merged, each entry listing the most common genes and DNA. The table for this sample lists about 84,000 distinct CDR3 sequences; around 9.3% of them were counted only once. The top ten constitute 4.5% to 5% of the sample. The source was whole blood, collected in connection with sensitization to the hapten diphenylcyclopropenone (DPC). The receptor set was obtained from a woman aged 50 to 60 with alopecia areata. Some clones in this sample may be carry-over from other donors' samples.

This clonotype was counted at least ten times. The V gene is TRBV20-1, the J gene TRBJ2-3; 13 bases fit TRBD2. There are 16 residues in the CDR3. The V gene end was trimmed by 1 base and the J gene end by 6 bases; junction bases not matched to a gene: 7. The germline V gene has CDR1 DFQATT and CDR2 SNEGSKA (reference sequence). The CDR3 is CSARVGTSGRGDTQYF. DNA of the CDR3: TGCAGTGCTAGAGTGGGAACTAGCGGGAGGGGGGATACGCAGTATTTT.

This clonotype has only a few counts. J is TRBJ1-2 and V is TRBV12-3 or TRBV12-4; D may be TRBD1 (5 bases). This CDR3 spans 13 amino acids. The V and J ends lost 8 bases and 6 bases respectively, with 16 bases between them. The chain's CDR3 is CASQKAGIHGYTF. The CDR3 DNA follows: TGTGCCAGCCAGAAGGCAGGGATCCATGGCTACACCTTC.

This clonotype was recorded many times. The J gene is TRBJ2-3, the V gene TRBV20-1; D unclear. The germline gives CDR1 DFQATT, CDR2 SNEGSKA (reference sequence). Trimming shortened V by 5 bases and J by 4 bases, and 13 bases separated the two germline ends. This CDR3 is built from 13 residues. CDR3 DNA: TGCAGTGCTCCTCCTACCTCGGCAGATACGCAGTATTTT. It translates to CSAPPTSADTQYF.

This clonotype was observed many times. V gene TRBV7-2 combines with J gene TRBJ2-1, with D possibly matching TRBD1 (6 bases). In germline, CDR1 is SGHTA, CDR2 FQGNSA. The V and J ends lost 5 bases and 9 bases respectively, with 23 bases between them. The CDR3 consists of 16 residues. The CDR3, as DNA: TGTGCCAGCAGCCAGGGGCGAGGGAGTGGGGCCGGTGAGCAGTTCTTC. Amino acids: CASSQGRGSGAGEQFF.

In its sample, this clonotype was seen a few times. V gene TRBV4-2 combines with J gene TRBJ2-5, with TRBD1 as a possible D gene (6 bases). Germline V gene data show CDR1 as LGHNA and CDR2 as YNFKEQ. The CDR3 contains 15 residues. V lost 0 bases to trimming and J lost 3 bases, with 11 bases between them. The CDR3 protein is CASSQDRQGKETQYF. Written as DNA, the CDR3 is TGTGCCAGCAGCCAAGATCGGCAGGGGAAAGAGACCCAGTACTTC.

A few counts support this clonotype. V gene TRBV7-9 combines with J gene TRBJ1-3; D ambiguous. The CDR3 has 13 amino acids. Germline CDR1 SEHNR, CDR2 FQNEAQ (reference sequence). Trimming left V 6 bases short and J 4 bases short, with 10 bases between. The CDR3, as DNA: TGTGCCAGCAGAGGGTTCATGGGAAACACCATATATTTT. This encodes CASRGFMGNTIYF.

This clonotype has just a few counts. The chain couples TRBV6-1 to TRBJ2-7, with D possibly being TRBD2 (5 bases). The germline V and J ends were trimmed by 3 bases and 4 bases, with 10 bases remaining between them. Germline CDR1 and CDR2: MNHNS and SASEGT. This CDR3 spans 13 amino acids. CDR3 residues: CASSDGGWYEQYF. For the CDR3, the DNA is TGTGCCAGCAGTGACGGAGGCTGGTACGAGCAGTACTTC.

This clonotype was seen repeatedly, ten times or more. The V gene is TRBV30, the J gene TRBJ2-4; D might be TRBD1 (5 bases). Germline V gene sequence: CDR1 GTSNPN, CDR2 SVGIG (reference sequence). The V end lost 2 bases, the J end lost 5 bases, and 10 bases lay between the germline ends. The CDR3 covers 13 residues. CDR3 sequence: CAWSPGQENIQYF. The CDR3, as DNA: TGTGCCTGGAGTCCCGGACAAGAAAACATTCAGTACTTC. Drawing the rest from reference TRBV30 and TRBJ2-4, the complete variable domain is SQTIHQWPATLVQPVGSPLSLECTVEGTSNPNLYWYRQAAGRGLQLLFYSVGIGQISSEVPQNLSASRPQDRQFILSSKKLLLSDSGFYLCAWSPGQENIQYFGAGTRLSVL.

This clonotype was recorded a few times. The rearrangement joins TRBV15 to TRBJ1-2; TRBD1 matches at 8 bases. CDR1 and CDR2 (germline): LNHNV, YYDKDF (reference sequence). Trimming cost V 4 bases and J 4 bases; bases outside gene matches: 11. This CDR3 has 16 residues. CDR3 sequence reads: CATSKTGDSESYGYTF. The CDR3 bases are TGTGCCACCAGCAAGACAGGGGATAGCGAAAGCTATGGCTACACCTTC.